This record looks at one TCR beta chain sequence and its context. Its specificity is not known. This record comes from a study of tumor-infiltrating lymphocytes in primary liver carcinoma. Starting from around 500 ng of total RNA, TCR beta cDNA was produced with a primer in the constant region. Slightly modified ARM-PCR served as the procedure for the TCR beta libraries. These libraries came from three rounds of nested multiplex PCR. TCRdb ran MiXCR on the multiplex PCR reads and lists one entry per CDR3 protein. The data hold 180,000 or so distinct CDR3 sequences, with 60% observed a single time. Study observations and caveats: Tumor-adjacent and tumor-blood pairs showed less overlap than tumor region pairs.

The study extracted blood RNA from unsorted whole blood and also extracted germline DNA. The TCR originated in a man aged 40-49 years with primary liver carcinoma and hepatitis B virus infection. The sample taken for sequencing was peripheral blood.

Here the CDR3 reads CASSLGDTDQPQHF. CDR3 DNA sequence: TGTGCCAGCAGCTTGGGAGACACTGATCAGCCCCAGCATTTT. The rearrangement uses TRBV5-6 and TRBJ1-5; D remains ambiguous. The CDR3 is 14 amino acids. Germline V CDR1 and CDR2: SGHDT, YYEEEE. V shed 0 bases and J shed 5 bases, with 9 bases lying between them.